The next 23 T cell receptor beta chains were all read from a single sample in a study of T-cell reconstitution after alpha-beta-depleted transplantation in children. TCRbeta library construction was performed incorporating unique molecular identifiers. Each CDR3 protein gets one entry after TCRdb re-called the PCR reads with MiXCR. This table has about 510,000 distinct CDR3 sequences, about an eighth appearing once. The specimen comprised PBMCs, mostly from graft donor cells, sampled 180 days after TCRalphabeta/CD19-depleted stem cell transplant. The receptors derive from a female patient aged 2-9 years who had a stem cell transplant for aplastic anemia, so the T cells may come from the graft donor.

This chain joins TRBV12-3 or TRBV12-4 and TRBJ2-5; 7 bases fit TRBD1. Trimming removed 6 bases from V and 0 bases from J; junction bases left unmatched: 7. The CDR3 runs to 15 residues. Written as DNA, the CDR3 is TGTGCCAGCAGCGGCCGGACAGGCGACCAAGAGACCCAGTACTTC. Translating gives CASSGRTGDQETQYF.

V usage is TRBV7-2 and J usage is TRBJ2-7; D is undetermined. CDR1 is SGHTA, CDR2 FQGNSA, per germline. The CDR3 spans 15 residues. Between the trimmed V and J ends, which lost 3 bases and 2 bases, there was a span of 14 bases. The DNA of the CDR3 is TGTGCCAGCAGCTTCACGGACCATAGGACCTACGAGCAGTACTTC. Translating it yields CASSFTDHRTYEQYF.

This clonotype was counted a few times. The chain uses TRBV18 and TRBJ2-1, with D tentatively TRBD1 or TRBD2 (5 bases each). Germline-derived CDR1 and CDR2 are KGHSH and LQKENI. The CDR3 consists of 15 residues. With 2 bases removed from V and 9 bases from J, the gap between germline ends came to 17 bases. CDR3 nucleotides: TGTGCCAGCTCACCAGCACAGGCGGGTCTTCGTGAGCAGTTCTTC. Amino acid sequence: CASSPAQAGLREQFF.

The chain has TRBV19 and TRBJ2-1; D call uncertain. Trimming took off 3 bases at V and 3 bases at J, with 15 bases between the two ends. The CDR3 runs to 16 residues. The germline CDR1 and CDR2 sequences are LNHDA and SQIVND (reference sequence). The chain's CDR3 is CASSIPRGFYYNEQFF. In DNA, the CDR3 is TGTGCCAGTAGTATTCCCCGAGGATTTTACTACAATGAGCAGTTCTTC.

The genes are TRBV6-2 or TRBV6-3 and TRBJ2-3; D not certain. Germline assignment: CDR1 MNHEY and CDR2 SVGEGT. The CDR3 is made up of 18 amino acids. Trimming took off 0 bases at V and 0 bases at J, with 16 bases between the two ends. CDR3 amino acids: CASSYSSLHRSSTDTQYF. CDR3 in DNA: TGTGCCAGCAGTTACTCGAGTCTCCACCGATCTAGCACAGATACGCAGTATTTT.

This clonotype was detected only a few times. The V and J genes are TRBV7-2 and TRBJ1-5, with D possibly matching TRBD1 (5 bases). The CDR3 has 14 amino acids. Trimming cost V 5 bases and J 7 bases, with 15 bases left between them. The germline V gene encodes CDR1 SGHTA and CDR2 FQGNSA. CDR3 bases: TGTGCCAGCAGCCCTAACGGGGGGAAACAGCCCCAGCATTTT. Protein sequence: CASSPNGGKQPQHF.

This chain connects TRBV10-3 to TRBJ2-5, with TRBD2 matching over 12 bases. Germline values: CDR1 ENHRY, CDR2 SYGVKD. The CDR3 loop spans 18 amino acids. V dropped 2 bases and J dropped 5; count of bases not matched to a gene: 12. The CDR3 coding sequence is TGTGCCATCAGTGAGCCCGCTAGCGGGAGGGGACCAAGGGAGACCCAGTACTTC. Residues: CAISEPASGRGPRETQYF.

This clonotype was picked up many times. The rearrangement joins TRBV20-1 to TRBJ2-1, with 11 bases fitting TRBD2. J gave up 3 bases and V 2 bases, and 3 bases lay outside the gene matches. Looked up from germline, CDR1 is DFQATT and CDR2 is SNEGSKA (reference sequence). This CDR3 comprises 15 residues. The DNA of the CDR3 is TGCAGTGCTAGACCCGGACTAGCGGGCTACAATGAGCAGTTCTTC. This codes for CSARPGLAGYNEQFF.

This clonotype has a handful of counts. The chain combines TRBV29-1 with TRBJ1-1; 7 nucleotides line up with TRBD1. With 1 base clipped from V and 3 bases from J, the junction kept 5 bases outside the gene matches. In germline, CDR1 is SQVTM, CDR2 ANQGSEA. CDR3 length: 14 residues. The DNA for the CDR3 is TGCAGCGTTGAAGTGAGGGGGCTGTACACTGAAGCTTTCTTT. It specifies CSVEVRGLYTEAFF.

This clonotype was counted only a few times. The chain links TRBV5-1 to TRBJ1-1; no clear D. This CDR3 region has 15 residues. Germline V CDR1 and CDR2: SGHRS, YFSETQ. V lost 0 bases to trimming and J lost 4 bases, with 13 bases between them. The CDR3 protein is CASSLVPTLGTEAFF. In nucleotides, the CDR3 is TGCGCCAGCAGCTTGGTTCCGACCCTAGGCACTGAAGCTTTCTTT.

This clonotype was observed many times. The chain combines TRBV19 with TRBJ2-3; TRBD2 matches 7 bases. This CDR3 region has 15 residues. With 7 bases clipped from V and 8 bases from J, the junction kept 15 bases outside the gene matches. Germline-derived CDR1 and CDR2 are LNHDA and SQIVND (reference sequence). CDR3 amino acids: CASTDPGLPPPTQYF. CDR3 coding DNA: TGTGCCAGTACCGACCCGGGACTACCCCCTCCTACGCAGTATTTT.

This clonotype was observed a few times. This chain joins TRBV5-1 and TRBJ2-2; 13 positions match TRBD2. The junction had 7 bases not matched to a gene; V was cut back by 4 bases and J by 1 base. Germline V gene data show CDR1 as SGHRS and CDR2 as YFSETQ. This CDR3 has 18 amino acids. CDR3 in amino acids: CASSPGLAGVKNTGELFF. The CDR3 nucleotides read TGCGCCAGCAGCCCCGGACTAGCGGGAGTGAAGAACACCGGGGAGCTGTTTTTT.

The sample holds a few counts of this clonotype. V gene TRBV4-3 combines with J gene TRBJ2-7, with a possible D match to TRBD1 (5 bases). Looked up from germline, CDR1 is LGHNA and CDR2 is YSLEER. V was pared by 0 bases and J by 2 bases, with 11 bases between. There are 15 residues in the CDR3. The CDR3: CASSQDLSRAYEQYF. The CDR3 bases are TGCGCCAGCAGCCAAGATCTTTCCAGGGCCTACGAGCAGTACTTC.

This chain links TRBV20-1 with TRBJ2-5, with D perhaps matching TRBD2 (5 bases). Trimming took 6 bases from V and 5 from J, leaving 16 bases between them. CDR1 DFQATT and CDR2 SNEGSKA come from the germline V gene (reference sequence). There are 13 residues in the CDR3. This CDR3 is CSAPTRGKETQYF. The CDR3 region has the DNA TGCAGTGCCCCAACCCGAGGGAAGGAGACCCAGTACTTC.

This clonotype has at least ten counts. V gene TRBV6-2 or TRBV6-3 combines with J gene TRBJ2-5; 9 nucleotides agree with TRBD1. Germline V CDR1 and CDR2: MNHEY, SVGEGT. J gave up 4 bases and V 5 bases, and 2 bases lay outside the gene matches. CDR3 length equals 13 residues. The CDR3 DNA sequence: TGTGCCAGCAGTCACAGGGGGCGAGAGACCCAGTACTTC. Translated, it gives CASSHRGRETQYF.

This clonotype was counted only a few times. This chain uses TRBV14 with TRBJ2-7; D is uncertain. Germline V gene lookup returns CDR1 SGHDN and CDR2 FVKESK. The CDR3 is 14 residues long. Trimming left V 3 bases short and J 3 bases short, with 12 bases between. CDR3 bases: TGTGCCAGCAGCCATACTGGGTGGGGCTACGAGCAGTACTTC. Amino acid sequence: CASSHTGWGYEQYF.

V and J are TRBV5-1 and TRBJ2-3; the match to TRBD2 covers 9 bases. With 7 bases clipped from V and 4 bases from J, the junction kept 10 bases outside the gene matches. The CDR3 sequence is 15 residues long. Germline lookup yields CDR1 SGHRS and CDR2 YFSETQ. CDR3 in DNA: TGCGCCAGCCGAGGCCTAGCGGGATCAGCAGATACGCAGTATTTT. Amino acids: CASRGLAGSADTQYF.

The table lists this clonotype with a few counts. This chain's CDR3 is CASSFGQHTGELFF. The CDR3 coding sequence is TGCGCCAGCAGCTTCGGACAGCACACCGGGGAGCTGTTTTTT. V usage is TRBV5-1 and J usage is TRBJ2-2, with D possibly being TRBD1 (6 bases). The CDR3 contains 14 residues. Germline CDR1 is SGHRS and CDR2 is YFSETQ. The ends were cut back, 2 bases at V and 3 bases at J, with 8 bases in the middle.

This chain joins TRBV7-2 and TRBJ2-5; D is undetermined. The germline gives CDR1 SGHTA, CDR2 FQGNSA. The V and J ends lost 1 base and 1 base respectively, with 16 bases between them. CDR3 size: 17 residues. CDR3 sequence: CASSLGLLRNIQETQYF. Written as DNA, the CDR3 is TGTGCCAGCAGCTTAGGGCTCCTCCGCAACATCCAAGAGACCCAGTACTTC.

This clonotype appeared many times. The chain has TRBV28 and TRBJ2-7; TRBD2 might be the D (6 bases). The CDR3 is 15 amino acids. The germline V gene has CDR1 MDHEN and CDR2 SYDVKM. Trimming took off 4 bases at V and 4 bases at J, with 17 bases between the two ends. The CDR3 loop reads CASSSTGLATYEQYF. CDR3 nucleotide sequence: TGTGCCAGCAGTTCCACGGGACTTGCGACGTACGAGCAGTACTTC.

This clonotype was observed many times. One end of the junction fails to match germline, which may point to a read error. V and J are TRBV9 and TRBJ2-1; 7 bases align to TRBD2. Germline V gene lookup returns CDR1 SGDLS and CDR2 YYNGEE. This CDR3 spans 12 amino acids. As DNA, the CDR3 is TGTGCCAGCAGCAACACCGCGGGAGACTGGATCTTC. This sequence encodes CASSNTAGDWIF.

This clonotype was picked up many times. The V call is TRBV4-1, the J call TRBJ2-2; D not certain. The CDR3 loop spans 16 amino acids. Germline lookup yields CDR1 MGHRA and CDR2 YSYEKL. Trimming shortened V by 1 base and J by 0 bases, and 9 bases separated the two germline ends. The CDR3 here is CASSQVYESNTGELFF. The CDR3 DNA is TGCGCCAGCAGCCAAGTATACGAGTCGAACACCGGGGAGCTGTTTTTT.

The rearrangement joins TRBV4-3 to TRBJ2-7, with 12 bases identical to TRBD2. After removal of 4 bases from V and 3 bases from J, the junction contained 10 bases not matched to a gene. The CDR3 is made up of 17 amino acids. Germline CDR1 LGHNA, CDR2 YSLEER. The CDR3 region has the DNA TGCGCCAGCAGCCTCGCGACTAGCGGGAGACCCCGCTACGAGCAGTACTTC. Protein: CASSLATSGRPRYEQYF.